Below, one T cell receptor (beta chain) is given with its context. Its antigen is unknown. This record belongs to a study of Ad26.COV2.S vaccination and SARS-CoV-2 variants. On the study more broadly: Once or twice, 56 days apart, Ad26.COV2.S was delivered intramuscularly.

Data came from immunoSEQ multiplex PCR; TCRdb stores just in-frame clones and leaves some out. This table has 400,000 to 450,000 clones, roughly 90% appearing once. Regarding the study as a whole: Placebo and vaccine recipients had non-spike TCR breadth that was similar. A substantial breadth of spike-specific CD8+ and CD4+ T cell responses after vaccination has been reported.

Stated treatment: roughly 20 received Ad26.COV2.S at low or high dose, single or two shots; several received placebo; per-sample allocation not given. It was on day 63 after the first vaccine or placebo injection that samples were taken. The sequence was collected from a person aged 18-65 years who received the Ad26.COV2.S COVID-19 vaccine or a placebo. The source was peripheral blood, collected in a trial of Ad26.COV2.S vaccine versus placebo.

This CDR3 is CASSRTGQGNLEQYF. CDR3 coding DNA: TGTGCCAGCAGCCGAACGGGACAGGGGAACCTCGAGCAGTACTTC. The rearrangement uses TRBV7-9 and TRBJ2-7; 10 nucleotides line up with TRBD1. V lost 5 bases to trimming and J lost 6 bases; unmatched junction nucleotides: 10. Per germline, CDR1 SEHNR and CDR2 FQNEAQ (reference sequence). The CDR3 covers 15 residues.